The entry below describes one TCR beta chain. No antigen is known for it. No base qualities exist here, and no much larger clone lies one base off it. Each collaborating institution followed its own protocols to collect whole blood in K2EDTA tubes. For TCRbeta analysis, collaborator samples were shipped as frozen whole blood, as isolated PBMCs, or as DNA extracted from either sample type. The data derive from a study of blood T cell repertoires in COVID-19 (TCRdb year 2020). About the study as a whole: Collaborator samples came from the United States, Italy and Spain and covered acute and convalescent phases of COVID-19. A freely available public database, intended as a resource for researchers studying the immune response to SARS-CoV-2, is where the repertoires were released. The dataset comprised deeply sampled blood TCRbeta repertoires from subjects exposed to, actively infected with, or recovered from COVID-19. Where HLA class I and class II types were available, the types were taken from metadata supplied by the sample provider, not from assay-based typing. Samples came from the ongoing ImmuneRACE study (first 160 participants) plus 1,254 subjects from 6 global collaborators. Sample metadata almost always included a de-identified subject ID, COVID-19 status, age in years and sex. The prospective study material was composed of cDNA or gDNA derived from T cells, B-cell-depleted T cells, or PBMCs.

Between the V and J ends, shortened by 0 bases and 0 bases respectively, the junction contains 11 bases. From a lookup of the germline V gene (reference sequence), CDR1 and CDR2 are PRHDT and FYEKMQ. Measured from the cysteine to the phenylalanine, the CDR3 is 17 residues long. The sequence is cut down to CDR3 DNA, 51 bases in frame from base 1. TCRbeta CDR3 regions were amplified from genomic DNA by means of the immunoSEQ Assay, a bias-controlled multiplex PCR. Under the source paper's analysis protocol: The number of nucleated cells in each sample was estimated from the amplification of reference gene primers within the assay. To quantify the absolute abundance of each unique TCRbeta CDR3 rearrangement, sequence reads were collapsed and filtered. For each sample, productive Simpson clonality was calculated as the square root of Simpson's diversity index over productive rearrangements. Held by TCRdb, this immuneACCESS table contains in-frame sequences only and omits some clones. Under half of the omission traces to an unresolved V gene where checked; the cause of the rest is unknown. V and J calls and clone size are copied from that table; D and trimming were computed from the DNA. In this sample the table shows around 130,000 clones, more than 90% of which occur a single time. The ten largest account for about 4% of the sample.

Results the study describes overall, beyond this receptor: How much clinical and demographic metadata was included differed by source and by participant, and the metadata was provided uncurated.

The sequence was collected from a man aged 45-60 years with active COVID-19. The rearranged chain carries TRBV13 and TRBJ2-2; the D gene identity is not certain. Sequencing was carried out using peripheral blood. The nucleotide sequence is given as TGTGCCAGCAGCTTAGGTCCAGGTCGAGCGAACACCGGGGAGCTGTTTTTT. It translates to CASSLGPGRANTGELFF.